Listed below are T cell receptor beta chains from one sample, sequenced in a study of blood T cell repertoires in COVID-19. Sequenced by immunoSEQ multiplex PCR; TCRdb stores in-frame clones only, minus some. The data show approximately 310,000 clones, with approximately 83% seen just once and under 2.5% held by the top ten. Sample: PBMCs or T cells enriched from blood (not recorded which). Receptors were obtained from a man in his thirties or forties who had recovered from COVID-19. The CDR3 runs from the conserved cysteine through the conserved F or W. D genes are given only for firm matches. Only part of the rows carry a size: once, few, many, or a class if the clone is expanded.

j_call clone_size d_call v_call cdr3_aa cdr3_nt
TRBJ2-7 NA TRBD2 TRBV6-5 CASTSQAGPYEQYF TGTGCCAGCACTTCACAAGCGGGGCCCTACGAGCAGTACTTC
TRBJ2-6 NA NA TRBV19 CASSISGAVYSGANVLTF TGTGCCAGTAGTATAAGTGGGGCGGTATACTCTGGGGCCAACGTCCTGACTTTC
TRBJ1-3 NA NA TRBV18 CASSPAAGLSGRNTIYF TGTGCCAGCTCACCGGCGGCAGGGTTATCCGGACGAAACACCATATATTTT
TRBJ2-7 few NA TRBV4-1 CASSPPSGGNEQYF TGCGCCAGCAGCCCCCCAAGTGGGGGCAACGAGCAGTACTTC
TRBJ2-5 NA TRBD2 TRBV5-1 CASSLEGYLAGQETQYF TGCGCCAGCAGCTTGGAGGGCTACCTAGCGGGGCAAGAGACCCAGTACTTC
TRBJ1-3 NA NA TRBV6-1 CASSEGVARNTIYF TGTGCCAGCAGTGAAGGCGTCGCAAGAAACACCATATATTTT
TRBJ2-7 NA NA TRBV21-1 CASSKAPGLLSYEQYF TGTGCCAGCAGCAAAGCCCCGGGACTCCTCTCCTACGAGCAGTACTTC
TRBJ1-2 NA TRBD1 TRBV6-1 CASSEVGKGAYGYTF TGTGCCAGCAGTGAAGTGGGAAAGGGGGCTTATGGCTACACCTTC
TRBJ2-1 NA TRBD2 TRBV19 CASSTEGTRVGNEQFF TGTGCCAGTAGTACAGAGGGGACTAGGGTCGGTAATGAGCAGTTCTTC
TRBJ1-2 NA TRBD1 TRBV18 CASSPGTGVREGYTF TGTGCCAGCTCACCCGGGACAGGGGTGAGGGAAGGCTACACCTTC
TRBJ2-1 NA NA TRBV7-2 CASSRRTGESSYNEQFF TGTGCCAGCAGCCGTCGGACTGGAGAGAGCTCCTACAATGAGCAGTTCTTC
TRBJ1-6 once NA TRBV3-1/TRBV3-2 CASSLAGVERSPLHF TGTGCCAGCAGCCTGGCTGGAGTGGAAAGGTCACCCCTCCACTTT
TRBJ2-7 few NA TRBV25-1 CASSDRDTYEQYF TGTGCCAGCAGTGACCGGGACACCTACGAGCAGTACTTC
TRBJ2-7 NA TRBD2 TRBV11-1 CASSTGLAHSYEQYF TGTGCCAGCAGCACGGGACTAGCGCACTCCTACGAGCAGTACTTC
TRBJ2-3 few NA TRBV9 CASSVDSGGTDTQYF TGTGCCAGCAGCGTGGACAGTGGGGGCACAGATACGCAGTATTTT
TRBJ1-5 once TRBD1 TRBV27 CASSLKRQGNQPQHF TGTGCCAGCAGTTTAAAGCGACAGGGAAATCAGCCCCAGCATTTT
TRBJ2-7 NA NA TRBV2 CASSRGSTYEQYF TGTGCCAGCAGCAGGGGATCCACCTACGAGCAGTACTTC
TRBJ1-1 few TRBD1 TRBV27 CASRWDSQNTEAFF TGTGCCAGCAGGTGGGACAGTCAAAACACTGAAGCTTTCTTT
TRBJ2-3 NA NA TRBV5-4 CASSWRGGHTDTQYF TGTGCCAGCAGCTGGAGGGGGGGGCACACAGATACGCAGTATTTT
TRBJ1-6 NA TRBD1 TRBV27 CASSTRDRESYQNSPLHF TGTGCCAGCAGTACCCGGGACAGAGAAAGCTATCAGAATTCACCCCTCCACTTT
TRBJ1-2 NA NA TRBV6-5 CASSPGVHGYTF TGTGCCAGCAGTCCAGGGGTGCACGGCTACACCTTC
TRBJ2-4 NA TRBD1 TRBV9 CASSGGQGGTKNIQYF TGTGCCAGCAGCGGAGGACAGGGTGGGACCAAAAACATTCAGTACTTC
TRBJ2-7 many TRBD1 TRBV3-1/TRBV3-2 CASSQNPGTGGDEQYF TGTGCCAGCAGCCAAAACCCCGGGACAGGGGGAGACGAGCAGTACTTC
TRBJ2-1 NA NA TRBV6-5 CASEKALLGNEQFF TGTGCCAGCGAAAAGGCTCTCCTAGGAAATGAGCAGTTCTTC
TRBJ1-5 NA NA TRBV6-2/TRBV6-3 CASSSQGAYSNQPQHF TGTGCCAGCAGCTCACAGGGAGCTTATAGCAATCAGCCCCAGCATTTT
TRBJ1-1 NA NA TRBV6-4 CASSAIPGAGAEAFF TGTGCCAGCAGCGCTATTCCAGGGGCGGGCGCTGAAGCTTTCTTT
TRBJ1-3 NA TRBD1 TRBV5-5 CASSRQTGAGNTIYF TGTGCCAGCAGCCGGCAAACAGGGGCTGGAAACACCATATATTTT
TRBJ2-3 NA NA TRBV7-2 CASSLYGGRSDTQYF TGTGCCAGCAGCCTCTACGGGGGTAGGTCAGATACGCAGTATTTT
TRBJ2-7 NA NA TRBV6-5 CASSYSERPYEQYF TGTGCCAGCAGTTACTCGGAGAGGCCCTACGAGCAGTACTTC
TRBJ2-7 NA NA TRBV5-8 CASRPTNYEQYF TGTGCCAGCAGACCGACAAACTACGAGCAGTACTTC
TRBJ2-2 NA NA TRBV5-4 CATTWGGNTGELFF TGTGCCACCACCTGGGGAGGGAACACCGGGGAGCTGTTTTTT
TRBJ2-3 NA NA TRBV5-5 CASSSRGSTDTQYF TGTGCCAGCAGCTCACGGGGGTCCACAGATACGCAGTATTTT
TRBJ2-2 once NA TRBV19 CASSRLRDWYTGELFF TGTGCCAGTAGTCGCCTCCGGGACTGGTACACCGGGGAGCTGTTTTTT
TRBJ1-2 NA TRBD1 TRBV27 CASSTRDRGPYGYTF TGTGCCAGCAGTACCAGGGACAGGGGGCCATATGGCTACACCTTC
TRBJ1-1 NA NA TRBV29-1 CSVEESPGAEAFF TGCAGCGTTGAAGAGTCGCCAGGTGCTGAAGCTTTCTTT
TRBJ2-1 few TRBD2 TRBV5-6 CASSSWTSGGALGEQFF TGTGCCAGCAGCTCGTGGACTAGCGGGGGGGCACTAGGTGAGCAGTTCTTC
TRBJ2-3 NA TRBD2 TRBV6-4 CASSDSLLRGRNTQYF TGTGCCAGCAGTGACTCTCTCTTGCGGGGGAGAAATACGCAGTATTTT
TRBJ2-1 NA NA TRBV18 CASSTTGPNEQFF TGTGCCAGCTCAACTACAGGGCCCAATGAGCAGTTCTTC
TRBJ1-1 NA NA TRBV3-1/TRBV3-2 CASSQAGMNTEAFF TGTGCCAGCAGCCAAGCAGGGATGAACACTGAAGCTTTCTTT
TRBJ1-4 NA NA TRBV4-1 CASSQVGARSNEKLFF TGCGCCAGCAGCCAAGTAGGGGCGCGAAGTAATGAAAAACTGTTTTTT
TRBJ2-5 NA NA TRBV27 CASSSGLGAKTQYF TGTGCCAGCAGTAGCGGTCTGGGTGCGAAGACCCAGTACTTC
TRBJ2-1 NA NA TRBV3-1/TRBV3-2 CASSPGREARSIDEQFF TGTGCCAGCAGCCCTGGCCGGGAAGCGCGATCGATCGATGAGCAGTTCTTC
TRBJ1-3 NA NA TRBV3-1/TRBV3-2 CASSQVWNREGSSGNTIYF TGTGCCAGCAGCCAAGTGTGGAACAGGGAGGGAAGCTCTGGAAACACCATATATTTT
TRBJ1-3 once NA TRBV12-5 CASGTGSGNTIYF TGTGCTAGTGGAACAGGGAGCGGAAACACCATATATTTT
TRBJ1-1 once TRBD1 TRBV11-2 CASSPGQGNTEAFF TGTGCCAGCAGCCCCGGACAGGGGAACACTGAAGCTTTCTTT
TRBJ1-3 NA NA TRBV5-4 CASSSSVLSGNTIYF TGTGCCAGCAGCTCCTCGGTCCTCTCTGGAAACACCATATATTTT
TRBJ2-7 NA NA TRBV2 CASKIGGLSSYEQYF TGTGCCAGCAAGATAGGTGGGCTAAGCTCCTACGAGCAGTACTTC